This is a list of T cell receptor beta chains from one sample in a study of cytomegalovirus exposure and HLA in healthy donors. TCRdb keeps only in-frame clones here, not all; method: immunoSEQ multiplex PCR. The sample lists roughly 160,000 clones; around 75% were seen once. The sequenced material came from PBMCs. The receptors come from a woman aged 35 to 49 in good health and CMV-seropositive. Each CDR3 is given with its conserved first and last residue. A D gene is named only where the DNA matches it firmly. Clone size is not always given. Where it is, it says once, few, many or a class for expanded clones.

>-|TRBV5-1|once|TRBJ2-3
TGCGCCAGCAAGGACCATGGTGGGGGCAGCACAGATACGCAGTATTTT
CASKDHGGGSTDTQYF
>TRBD1|TRBV28|-|TRBJ2-5
TGTGCCAGCAGTTTCAGGACAGGGCTGGGGCAAGAGACCCAGTACTTC
CASSFRTGLGQETQYF
>TRBD2|TRBV10-3|-|TRBJ2-3
TGTGCCATCAGCCCGGGACTAGCTGGGGTAAGCACAGATACGCAGTATTTT
CAISPGLAGVSTDTQYF
>TRBD1|TRBV5-1|-|TRBJ2-7
TGCGCCAGCCGCCCAAGGACAGGTGCCTACGAGCAGTACTTC
CASRPRTGAYEQYF
>TRBD1|TRBV7-9|-|TRBJ2-5
TGTGCCAGCAGCTCAACAGGGGGCTTTGAGACCCAGTACTTC
CASSSTGGFETQYF
>-|TRBV6-6|few|TRBJ1-1
TGTGCCAGCACCCCCCCTCGGGGTACTGAAGCTTTCTTT
CASTPPRGTEAFF
>-|TRBV28|-|TRBJ1-5
TGTGCCAGCAAGTACAGAAGTTCGCCTCAGCCCCAGCATTTT
CASKYRSSPQPQHF
>TRBD1|TRBV9|-|TRBJ2-3
TGTGCCAGCAGCGTAGACTCTCAGGGGGCAGATACGCAGTATTTT
CASSVDSQGADTQYF
>-|TRBV2|-|TRBJ1-3
TGTGCCAGCAGGGGCCCCTCTGGAAACACCATATATTTT
CASRGPSGNTIYF
>-|TRBV19|-|TRBJ2-7
TGTGCCAGTAGTCCGGGTCCTACCTACGAGCAGTACTTC
CASSPGPTYEQYF
>-|TRBV7-8|once|TRBJ1-1
TGTGCCAGCAGCTTGGCCCCCTGGCCGGGGTACACTGAAGCTTTCTTT
CASSLAPWPGYTEAFF
>-|TRBV28|-|TRBJ2-2
TGTGCCAGCAGTCTAGGACAGCTAGACACCGGGGAGCTGTTTTTT
CASSLGQLDTGELFF
>TRBD2|TRBV6-1|few|TRBJ2-1
TGTGCCAGCAGTGAACTAGCGGGCTCCTACAATGAGCAGTTCTTC
CASSELAGSYNEQFF
>-|TRBV9|-|TRBJ2-3
TGTGCCAGCAGCCCGTTCCTTTCTGATACGCAGTATTTT
CASSPFLSDTQYF
>TRBD1|TRBV6-6|-|TRBJ1-2
TGTGCCAGCAGTTACTTAGGCAGGGGGCCGGATGGCTACACCTTC
CASSYLGRGPDGYTF
>-|TRBV9|-|TRBJ1-2
TGTGCCAGCAGGCCAGCCGCTGCGCTGGGCGGCTACACCTTC
CASRPAAALGGYTF
>TRBD2|TRBV7-2|-|TRBJ2-7
TGTGCCAGCAGCTTAGGAGGCGGGAGCTACGAGCAGTACTTC
CASSLGGGSYEQYF
>-|TRBV28|-|TRBJ2-5
TGTGCCAGCAGTTTCCCCCAATGGGGAGGTCGGGAGACCCAGTACTTC
CASSFPQWGGRETQYF
>TRBD1|TRBV9|-|TRBJ2-7
TGTGCCAGCAGCACCACTCCGACAGGGGGCATCTACGAGCAGTACTTC
CASSTTPTGGIYEQYF
>-|TRBV7-9|-|TRBJ1-4
TGTGCCAGCAGCGCTATTTTTAGTGCTGATGAAAAACTGTTTTTT
CASSAIFSADEKLFF
>-|TRBV6-5|-|TRBJ1-2
TGTGCCAGCAGCCGCGCAGCAGGGGCCGGCTACACCTTC
CASSRAAGAGYTF
>-|TRBV29-1|-|TRBJ1-1
TGCAGCGTTGTAACAGGGAGGGCCGGGGGAGCTTTCTTT
CSVVTGRAGGAFF
>-|TRBV6-5|-|TRBJ2-7
TGTGCCAGCAGTTGGGCAGTAAGATACTACGAGCAGTACTTC
CASSWAVRYYEQYF
>-|TRBV6-1|-|TRBJ2-1
TGTGCCAGCAGTGCGGGTCTCGGTCACTCCTACAATGAGCAGTTCTTC
CASSAGLGHSYNEQFF
>-|TRBV25-1|-|TRBJ2-7
TGTGCCAGCAGTGGGTGGGCGAGGGCCTACGAGCAGTACTTC
CASSGWARAYEQYF
>TRBD2|TRBV11-3|few|TRBJ2-1
TGTGCCAGCAGCTTTGTACTAGCGGGAATCAATGAGCAGTTCTTC
CASSFVLAGINEQFF
>TRBD2|TRBV6-4|-|TRBJ2-3
TGTGCCAGCAGTGACTCGAAAGCGGGAGCCTTCTTGGAAGAAGATACGCAGTATTTT
CASSDSKAGAFLEEDTQYF
>TRBD1|TRBV5-1|-|TRBJ2-3
TGCGCCAGCAGCTTGGACAGGGGGACAGATACGCAGTATTTT
CASSLDRGTDTQYF
>TRBD2|TRBV7-8|-|TRBJ2-7
TGTGCCAGCAGCTTAGATAAGAGGACTAGCGGGAGGGTCGGAACCTACGAGCAGTACTTC
CASSLDKRTSGRVGTYEQYF
>-|TRBV19|-|TRBJ2-3
TGTGCCAGTAGTATAGAGCGGCTCACAGATACGCAGTATTTT
CASSIERLTDTQYF
>-|TRBV10-2|-|TRBJ2-3
TGCGCCAGCAGTGGAGCCATCCTCCGCACAGATACGCAGTATTTT
CASSGAILRTDTQYF
>-|TRBV30|-|TRBJ2-7
TGTGCCTGGAGGGGAGAGGGGCAGGGGAACGAGCAGTACTTC
CAWRGEGQGNEQYF
>TRBD2|TRBV19|once|TRBJ2-7
TGTGCCAGTAGTATAGTTTGGGGAGAGGGACTAGCGGAGGCCTACGAGCAGTACTTC
CASSIVWGEGLAEAYEQYF
>TRBD1|TRBV7-2|-|TRBJ2-7
TGTGCCAGCAGCTGGGACAGGGCATCCTACGAGCAGTACTTC
CASSWDRASYEQYF
>TRBD2|TRBV7-3|-|TRBJ2-3
TGTGCCAGCAGCTTCTTCGAGACTAGCGGCCGCACAGATACGCAGTATTTT
CASSFFETSGRTDTQYF
>TRBD1|TRBV5-4|-|TRBJ2-3
TGTGCCAGCAGCCCGACAGGGGCCCTAACAGATACGCAGTATTTT
CASSPTGALTDTQYF
>-|TRBV18|-|TRBJ2-7
TGTGCCAGCTCACCAGCGCGAGGGGACACTTCCTACGAGCAGTACTTC
CASSPARGDTSYEQYF
>-|TRBV6-5|-|TRBJ1-6
TGTGCCAGCAGTTCCTCCGAGAGGTCATATAATTCACCCCTCCACTTT
CASSSSERSYNSPLHF
>TRBD1|TRBV7-2|-|TRBJ1-1
TGTGCCAGCAGCCTACCGACAGGGCCCGCTTTCTTT
CASSLPTGPAFF
>-|TRBV19|-|TRBJ1-1
TGTGCCAGTAGCACCACGAACCGGGACACTGAAGCTTTCTTT
CASSTTNRDTEAFF
>TRBD1|TRBV11-2|-|TRBJ1-3
TGTGCCAGCAGCCGGACAGGGCCTGGAGGAGGAAACACCATATATTTT
CASSRTGPGGGNTIYF
>TRBD1|TRBV16|-|TRBJ2-1
TGTGCCAGCAGCCAATCGGGGACAGGGCTTTCCAATGAGCAGTTCTTC
CASSQSGTGLSNEQFF
>-|TRBV9|-|TRBJ1-1
TGTGCCAGCAGCGTAAGGGGGGGAGGATCTGAAGCTTTCTTT
CASSVRGGGSEAFF
>-|TRBV5-1|few|TRBJ2-6
TGCGCCAGCAGCTTGGAGAGAGTTGGGGCCAACGTCCTGACTTTC
CASSLERVGANVLTF
>TRBD1|TRBV18|few|TRBJ2-7
TGTGCCAGCTCACCAAGAGACAGGGGGAGGTACGAGCAGTACTTC
CASSPRDRGRYEQYF
>-|TRBV2|-|TRBJ1-4
TGTGCCAGCAGAGGTACAGGGACACTTAATGAAAAACTGTTTTTT
CASRGTGTLNEKLFF
>-|TRBV6-6|-|TRBJ2-1
TGTGCCGCGGCAGGGCAAGGGACTTACAACAATGAGCAGTTCTTC
CAAAGQGTYNNEQFF
>TRBD1|TRBV9|-|TRBJ1-1
TGTGCCAGCAGCGTAGGTCCAGGGGGTAACACTGAAGCTTTCTTT
CASSVGPGGNTEAFF
>-|TRBV28|-|TRBJ2-7
TGTGCCAGCAGTGGGGACATCCCCTACGAGCAGTACTTC
CASSGDIPYEQYF
>-|TRBV27|-|TRBJ2-7
TGTGCCAGCCGCGGGGCCCTGAGCTCCTACGAGCAGTACTTC
CASRGALSSYEQYF
>TRBD2|TRBV7-3|-|TRBJ2-3
TGTGCCAGCAGCCCCGGGACTAGCGGGAGGGCCACAGATACGCAGTATTTT
CASSPGTSGRATDTQYF
>TRBD1|TRBV6-6|-|TRBJ2-2
TGTGCCAGTGTCAGGGGGCCCAACACCGGGGAGCTGTTTTTT
CASVRGPNTGELFF
>TRBD1|TRBV7-9|few|TRBJ1-2
TGTGCCAGCAGCTTTGGGACAGGGGACGGCTACACCTTC
CASSFGTGDGYTF
>TRBD1|TRBV5-4|-|TRBJ1-2
TGTGCCAGCAGCGAGGGGGCGAAGGACTATGGCTACACCTTC
CASSEGAKDYGYTF
>-|TRBV10-3|once|TRBJ1-1
TGTGCCATCAGCGATCCCCTAGCGGGGAACACTGAAGCTTTCTTT
CAISDPLAGNTEAFF
>TRBD1|TRBV18|-|TRBJ2-1
TGTGCCAGCTCACCACAAGACAGGGCGGCTAACAATGAGCAGTTCTTC
CASSPQDRAANNEQFF